This T cell receptor beta chain was identified during a study of cytomegalovirus exposure and HLA in healthy donors. About the research overall: The Caucasian-associated ancestry cluster held around 81% of around 380 genotyped donors.

Regarding the study as a whole: Some highly shared sequence variants likely arose as a pipeline artifact. An analysis was carried out at a later point. It showed that HLA-associated TCR beta chains were more clonally expanded than equally common non-associated chains.

The CDR3 spans 15 residues. V shed 0 bases, J shed 12 bases, and the junction held 10 bases outside the gene matches. CDR1 is SNHLY, CDR2 FYNNEI, per germline. Despite likely unrecorded immune exposures, the donors were nominally healthy at the time of sampling. Use of 60 Vbeta and 13 Jbeta primers characterized the PCR. Some clones are missing from TCRdb's copy, which holds only in-frame ones; the method was immunoSEQ multiplex PCR. In total, the table holds 150,000 to 200,000 clones. With respect to this clone: Its antigen is unknown.

What was sequenced was PBMCs. The receptor comes from a man aged 25-45 years in good health and CMV-seronegative. The J gene is TRBJ2-1, the V gene TRBV2; 8 nucleotides line up with TRBD2. The CDR3 loop is CASSEALSGVGRQFF. The CDR3 DNA is TGTGCCAGCAGTGAAGCTCTTAGCGGGGTCGGGCGGCAGTTCTTC.